One and the same sample provided the 16 T cell receptor beta chains below, sequenced in a study of blood T cell repertoires in COVID-19. Assay: immunoSEQ multiplex PCR; the TCRdb copy retains only in-frame clones and omits some. The data contain roughly 440,000 clones, around 88% of them singletons. Sequencing used peripheral blood. Every receptor here comes from a woman in her 50s with COVID-19, enrolled during active disease.

The CDR3, as DNA: TGTGCCAGTAGTATACAGGGGAGCGAGCAGTACTTC. Amino acids: CASSIQGSEQYF. This chain connects TRBV19 to TRBJ2-7, with a tentative D call TRBD1 (6 bases). Looked up from germline, CDR1 is LNHDA and CDR2 is SQIVND (reference sequence). V was clipped by 2 bases and J by 6 bases, with 8 bases between them. This CDR3 is built from 12 residues.

The CDR3 region has the DNA TGTGCCAGCAGCGCACAGGAGAACACTGAAGCTTTCTTT. Residues: CASSAQENTEAFF. J is TRBJ1-1 and V is TRBV7-2; perhaps TRBD1 as D (5 bases). Looked up from germline, CDR1 is SGHTA and CDR2 is FQGNSA. This CDR3 has 13 amino acids. The V gene lost 5 bases and the J gene lost 1 base, with 8 bases spanning the gap.

V is TRBV15 and J is TRBJ1-2; D is unclear. The V and J ends lost 1 base and 6 bases respectively, with 12 bases between them. The CDR3 totals 14 residues. Per germline, CDR1 LNHNV and CDR2 YYDKDF (reference sequence). In DNA, the CDR3 is TGTGCCACCAGCAGAGCGGCGACGGGGAATGGCTACACCTTC. As protein: CATSRAATGNGYTF.

The CDR3 spells CATSWAENTEAFF. The DNA of the CDR3 is TGTGCCACCAGTTGGGCAGAGAACACTGAAGCTTTCTTT. The V gene is TRBV24-1, the J gene TRBJ1-1; D ambiguous. The CDR3 is made up of 13 amino acids. V lost 6 bases and J lost 1, with 8 bases in between. CDR1 and CDR2 (germline): KGHDR, SFDVKD.

The chain is built from TRBV10-3 and TRBJ2-3, with 9 bases that match TRBD1. The CDR3 extends over 13 amino acids. CDR1 is ENHRY and CDR2 is SYGVKD in the germline V gene. The trim removed 9 bases at V and 2 bases at J, leaving 3 bases unmatched. The CDR3 DNA follows: TGTGCCATGACAGGGGGGACCACAGATACGCAGTATTTT. It yields the protein CAMTGGTTDTQYF.

This clone was recorded once. The chain employs TRBV5-1 and TRBJ2-2; a possible D gene is TRBD1 (6 bases). The CDR3 totals 15 residues. Germline CDR1 is SGHRS and CDR2 is YFSETQ. The V end lost 4 bases, the J end lost 5 bases, and 15 bases lay between the germline ends. CDR3 coding DNA: TGCGCCAGCAGCCAAGGGCTAGGGGGTACCGGGGAGCTGTTTTTT. It codes for CASSQGLGGTGELFF.

The sample holds one count of this clone. The CDR3 coding sequence is TGTGCCTCCCAACTTTTGAACACTGAAGCTTTCTTT. It yields the protein CASQLLNTEAFF. The genes are TRBV7-9 and TRBJ1-1, with D hard to call. V was cut by 11 bases and J by 0 bases, with 10 bases left in between. This CDR3 has 12 residues. Germline CDR1 and CDR2: SEHNR and FQNEAQ (reference sequence).

This sequence joins TRBV18 and TRBJ1-5, with D possibly TRBD1 on 5 matching bases. Germline V CDR1 and CDR2: KGHSH, LQKENI. V shed 2 bases and J shed 9 bases, with 14 bases lying between them. This CDR3 comprises 14 residues. CDR3 DNA sequence: TGTGCCAGCTCACCATATGGAGGGGTCGGGCCCCAGCATTTT. Translated, it gives CASSPYGGVGPQHF.

The chain employs TRBV5-1 and TRBJ2-2; 13 bases are shared with TRBD2. This CDR3 has 18 amino acids. CDR1 and CDR2 from the germline V gene are SGHRS and YFSETQ. V lost 4 bases and J lost 5; bases outside the gene matches: 11. CDR3 nucleotides: TGCGCCAGCAGCCCCGTTGGGGGGGGACTAGCGGGAACCGGGGAGCTGTTTTTT. Translated: CASSPVGGGLAGTGELFF.

This chain uses TRBV25-1 with TRBJ1-1, with a tentative D call TRBD1 (6 bases). The V end was cut by 1 base, the J end by 9 bases, with 12 bases between. Germline V lookup: CDR1 MGHDK, CDR2 SYGVNS. The CDR3 is 13 residues long. The CDR3 region is CASSEFGGAKAFF. The CDR3 nucleotides read TGTGCCAGCAGTGAATTCGGGGGGGCGAAAGCTTTCTTT.

The CDR3 region has the DNA TGTGCCAGCAGCGACCTATCGGGACAGGATCCCTACGAGCAGTACTTC. This encodes CASSDLSGQDPYEQYF. The chain recombines TRBV7-9 with TRBJ2-7, with 8 bases that match TRBD1. The CDR3 is 16 residues long. Germline-derived CDR1 and CDR2 are SEHNR and FQNEAQ (reference sequence). V was pared by 5 bases and J by 2 bases, with 11 bases of the junction left unmatched.

The gene calls are TRBV25-1 and TRBJ1-2; D is possibly TRBD1 (5 bases). Germline assignment: CDR1 MGHDK and CDR2 SYGVNS. V dropped 3 bases and J dropped 8 bases, with 19 bases sitting between them. The CDR3 totals 15 residues. The CDR3 DNA follows: TGTGCCAGCAGTGACCAGGCCGCTGCGGGGGACGGCTACACCTTC. Encoded protein: CASSDQAAAGDGYTF.

The chain carries TRBV7-2 and TRBJ2-5; D might be TRBD1 (6 bases). The CDR3 has 15 amino acids. Germline CDR1 and CDR2: SGHTA and FQGNSA. V lost 1 base, J lost 1 base, and 10 bases lay in between. CDR3 protein: CASSLGQAIQETQYF. The CDR3 DNA reads as TGTGCCAGCAGCTTAGGACAGGCTATCCAAGAGACCCAGTACTTC.

CDR3 nucleotide sequence: TGTGCCAGCAGTGAAGCTGACAGGGGACACGAGCAGTACTTC. Its protein product is CASSEADRGHEQYF. V is TRBV6-1 and J is TRBJ2-7; 8 bases match TRBD1. J was trimmed by 5 bases and V by 0 bases; bases with no gene match: 3. Germline values: CDR1 MNHNS, CDR2 SASEGT. This CDR3 has 14 residues.

The chain joins TRBV13 to TRBJ1-2; D not resolved. Looked up from germline, CDR1 is PRHDT and CDR2 is FYEKMQ (reference sequence). V was pared by 5 bases and J by 1 base, with 8 bases between. The CDR3 spans 13 residues. The CDR3 nucleotides are TGTGCCAGCAGCCAGGAGGGTAACTATGGCTACACCTTC. Translating gives CASSQEGNYGYTF.

V is TRBV4-2 and J is TRBJ2-3, with TRBD2 matching over 9 bases. The CDR3 covers 18 residues. The ends lost 0 bases at V and 2 bases at J; junction bases unmatched: 9. Germline CDR1 is LGHNA and CDR2 is YNFKEQ. CDR3 nucleotide sequence: TGTGCCAGCAGCCAAGAAGCACCAAGCGGGGGGTACACAGATACGCAGTATTTT. Its translation: CASSQEAPSGGYTDTQYF.